These 9 T cell receptor beta chains came from one sample sequenced in a study of blood T cell repertoires in COVID-19. Profiling relied on immunoSEQ multiplex PCR, and the TCRdb table lists in-frame clones only, not all of them. The sample shows 200,000 to 250,000 clones, approximately 82% of them seen only once. What was sequenced was peripheral blood. The receptors were sampled from a woman younger than 30 with acute or convalescent COVID-19.

The chain employs TRBV7-9 and TRBJ2-5, with 8 positions matching TRBD2. CDR1 and CDR2 (germline): SEHNR, FQNEAQ (reference sequence). This CDR3 has 15 amino acids. Unmatched junction bases numbered 11, after V lost 4 bases and J lost 7 bases. CDR3 in amino acids: CASSSSAGAGGTQYF. CDR3 DNA sequence: TGTGCCAGCAGCTCCTCCGCAGGGGCGGGGGGGACCCAGTACTTC.

To note about this clone: Additional DNA sequences in this sample encode the identical CDR3. V gene TRBV9 combines with J gene TRBJ2-7, with TRBD2 matching over 9 bases. Looked up from germline, CDR1 is SGDLS and CDR2 is YYNGEE. The CDR3 extends over 14 amino acids. V lost 0 bases to trimming and J lost 2 bases; unmatched junction nucleotides: 0. The CDR3 loop is CASSVGLAAYEQYF. CDR3 nucleotides: TGTGCCAGCAGCGTAGGACTAGCGGCCTACGAGCAGTACTTC.

This rearrangement joins TRBV9 to TRBJ2-7; 13 bases are shared with TRBD2. The CDR3 extends over 15 amino acids. Germline CDR1 is SGDLS and CDR2 is YYNGEE. The ends lost 3 bases at V and 3 bases at J; junction bases unmatched: 3. CDR3 bases: TGTGCCAGCAGCGCGGGACTAGCGGGAATCTACGAGCAGTACTTC. It encodes CASSAGLAGIYEQYF.

The V gene is TRBV5-1, the J gene TRBJ1-3, with D uncertain. Germline values: CDR1 SGHRS, CDR2 YFSETQ. The ends were cut back, 4 bases at V and 3 bases at J, with 14 bases in the middle. This CDR3 spans 15 amino acids. The DNA for the CDR3 is TGCGCCAGCAGCCTGGGCGGGGAATATGGAAACACCATATATTTT. Encoded protein: CASSLGGEYGNTIYF.

The chain carries TRBV7-9 and TRBJ2-2, with D unclear. The CDR3 has 17 amino acids. V was trimmed by 2 bases and J by 7 bases, leaving 20 bases between them. CDR1 is SEHNR, CDR2 FQNEAQ, per germline (reference sequence). The CDR3 DNA sequence: TGTGCCAGCAGCTTAATAGGCGATCTGTGGTGGAGCGGGGAGCTGTTTTTT. Translating it yields CASSLIGDLWWSGELFF.

The CDR3 region is CASSLVSSYEQYF. The CDR3 DNA sequence: TGTGCCAGCAGCTTAGTCAGCTCCTACGAGCAGTACTTC. The chain recombines TRBV7-8 with TRBJ2-7; no clear D. There are 13 residues in the CDR3. Germline values: CDR1 SGHVS, CDR2 FQNEAQ. The V and J ends lost 1 base and 0 bases respectively, with 4 bases between them. Looking up the rest from reference TRBV7-8 and TRBJ2-7 gives the full variable domain: GAGVSQSPRYKVAKRGQDVALRCDPISGHVSLFWYQQALGQGPEFLTYFQNEAQLDKSGLPSDRFFAERPEGSVSTLKIQRTQQEDSAVYLCASSLVSSYEQYFGPGTRLTVT.

This chain uses TRBV4-1 with TRBJ2-1; 8 bases match TRBD2. Germline assignment: CDR1 MGHRA and CDR2 YSYEKL. The V gene end was trimmed by 0 bases and the J gene end by 5 bases; junction bases not matched to a gene: 12. This CDR3 contains 18 residues. DNA for the CDR3: TGCGCCAGCAGCCAAGATAGGTACTTGACTAGCGACCACAATGAGCAGTTCTTC. This gives the protein CASSQDRYLTSDHNEQFF.

The chain joins TRBV3-1 (or the pseudogene TRBV3-2) to TRBJ1-5; tentatively, D is TRBD1 (6 bases). The ends were cut back, 0 bases at V and 9 bases at J, with 12 bases in the middle. Germline CDR1 LGHDT, CDR2 YNNKEL (reference sequence). CDR3 length: 14 residues. The CDR3 spells CASSQDGGSGPQHF. The DNA of the CDR3 is TGTGCCAGCAGCCAAGATGGGGGCTCCGGGCCCCAGCATTTT.

CDR3 nucleotide sequence: TGTGCCAGCCCCCTGGACAGGGGTCGAGAGACCCAGTACTTC. This encodes CASPLDRGRETQYF. The chain has TRBV2 and TRBJ2-5; 9 bases match TRBD1. Germline CDR1 is SNHLY and CDR2 is FYNNEI. The CDR3 is 14 residues long. J lost 4 bases, V lost 8 bases, and 8 bases had no gene match. Full variable domain (outside the CDR3, taken from reference TRBV2 and TRBJ2-5): EPEVTQTPSHQVTQMGQEVILRCVPISNHLYFYWYRQILGQKVEFLVSFYNNEISEKSEIFDDQFSVERPDGSNFTLKIRSTKLEDSAMYFCASPLDRGRETQYFGPGTRLLVL.